This entry describes one T cell receptor (beta chain). Its antigen is undetermined. CDR3 length: 17 residues. The germline V gene encodes CDR1 LGHNA and CDR2 YSLEER. The V and J ends lost 0 bases and 6 bases, in that order; junction bases with no gene match: 11. Produced via immunoSEQ multiplex PCR; TCRdb's table is partial and in-frame only. The sample comprises around 2.5 million clones, approximately 93% of which are singletons, and roughly 0.39% rests with the top ten. Donation came from healthy HIV-negative adults that had no recent acute infections or vaccinations. The source of the sample is a study of shared clonotypes between healthy human individuals. Study information: The composition of the donors was a couple of women and a few men aged 18 to 49.

Points from the study as a whole: Generation of non-shared clonotypes was less probable than generation of clonotypes shared by all four donors. Sequencing depth was predicted to influence how clonotypes are shared among donors.

The receptor's source is a young man in good health. Some clones in this sample may be carry-over from other donors' samples. The chain combines TRBV4-3 with TRBJ1-3; 7 bases are shared with TRBD1. Sequenced input: naive CD4+ T cells from PBMCs. Subset in this sample: CD45RA+ positively selected. CDR3 bases: TGCGCCAGCAGCCAAGATAGGGCAGGGGGTGACCTAAACACCATATATTTT. Encoded protein: CASSQDRAGGDLNTIYF.